Below are 24 T cell receptor beta chains sequenced from a single sample in a study of cytomegalovirus exposure and HLA in healthy donors (dated by TCRdb to the late 2010s). Libraries came from the immunoSEQ multiplex PCR assay. A mixture of 60 forward primers for TCR Vbeta segments and 13 reverse primers for TCR Jbeta segments was used in the multiplex PCR. TCRdb took over this immuneACCESS table, retaining in-frame rearrangements with V and J assigned. Such tables are incomplete; in checked studies, under half of the missing clones stem from an unresolved V gene, and the remainder is unexplained. The sample table contains over 95,000 clones; only one count was recorded for more than 65% of them. The leading ten clones occupy about 10% of the sample. Input material: PBMCs. Every receptor here comes from a man between 40 and 49 years old in good health and CMV-seropositive.

V gene TRBV5-1 combines with J gene TRBJ1-2; TRBD1 is a possible D gene (6 bases). The CDR3 runs to 14 residues. The germline CDR1 and CDR2 sequences are SGHRS and YFSETQ. V lost 0 bases and J 7 bases, leaving 13 bases between the germline ends. The CDR3 DNA reads TGCGCCAGCAGCTTGGACAGGGCGTTAAGTGGCTACACCTTC. Translation gives CASSLDRALSGYTF. The whole variable domain, filled in from reference TRBV5-1 and TRBJ1-2, reads KAGVTQTPRYLIKTRGQQVTLSCSPISGHRSVSWYQQTPGQGLQFLFEYFSETQRNKGNFPGRFSGRQFSNSRSEMNVSTLELGDSALYLCASSLDRALSGYTFGSGTRLTVV.

The V call is TRBV5-4, the J call TRBJ2-7; maybe TRBD2 (6 bases). V was trimmed by 0 bases and J by 1 base, leaving 11 bases between them. This CDR3 is 15 amino acids long. CDR1 SGHNT and CDR2 YYREEE come from the germline V gene (reference sequence). CDR3: CASSLGGDGSYEQYF. In DNA, the CDR3 is TGTGCCAGCAGCTTGGGGGGGGACGGATCCTACGAGCAGTACTTC. Together with reference TRBV5-4 and TRBJ2-7, the CDR3 gives the full variable domain: ETGVTQSPTHLIKTRGQQVTLRCSSQSGHNTVSWYQQALGQGPQFIFQYYREEENGRGNFPPRFSGLQFPNYSSELNVNALELDDSALYLCASSLGGDGSYEQYFGPGTRLTVT.

The V gene is TRBV5-4, the J gene TRBJ2-1; tentatively, D is TRBD2 (6 bases). V lost 0 bases and J lost 0, with 13 bases in between. The CDR3 is made up of 17 amino acids. Germline CDR1 reads SGHNT; CDR2 reads YYREEE (reference sequence). The CDR3: CASSLDGSAGSYNEQFF. The CDR3 bases are TGTGCCAGCAGCTTGGACGGGAGTGCGGGCTCCTACAATGAGCAGTTCTTC.

The chain combines TRBV7-6 with TRBJ2-5, with 10 nucleotides matching TRBD2. In germline, CDR1 is SGHVS, CDR2 FNYEAQ. The CDR3 consists of 14 residues. J lost 3 bases, V lost 2 bases, and 0 bases had no gene match. CDR3 amino acids: CASSLLAGEETQYF. The DNA of the CDR3 is TGTGCCAGCAGCTTACTAGCGGGGGAAGAGACCCAGTACTTC.

V and J are TRBV18 and TRBJ2-1, with TRBD1 matching over 11 bases. The V gene end was trimmed by 3 bases and the J gene end by 10 bases; junction bases not matched to a gene: 2. Germline V gives CDR1 KGHSH, CDR2 LQKENI. The CDR3 length is 13 residues. CDR3 in DNA: TGTGCCAGCTCACCTAGGACAGGGGGCGAGCAGTTCTTC. Its translation: CASSPRTGGEQFF.

The chain carries TRBV9 and TRBJ2-7, with TRBD2 matching 8 bases. The germline V gene encodes CDR1 SGDLS and CDR2 YYNGEE. The CDR3 length is 15 residues. Germline trimming cut 1 base from V and 2 bases from J; bases unmatched to any gene: 5. CDR3 nucleotide sequence: TGTGCCAGCAGCGTAACGGCGGGGGGCACCTACGAGCAGTACTTC. Translated: CASSVTAGGTYEQYF.

The genes are TRBV7-3 and TRBJ2-7; D ambiguous. Trimming removed 0 bases from V and 4 bases from J, with 13 bases in between. Per the germline V gene, CDR1 is SGHTA and CDR2 is FQGTGA. The CDR3 loop spans 15 amino acids. CDR3 in amino acids: CASSLTPARQYEQYF. The CDR3 coding sequence is TGTGCCAGCAGCTTAACTCCGGCCAGGCAGTACGAGCAGTACTTC.

V usage is TRBV6-5 and J usage is TRBJ2-7; TRBD1 is a possible D gene (5 bases). The CDR3 is 13 amino acids. With 8 bases removed from V and 3 bases from J, the gap between germline ends came to 14 bases. Germline V gene data show CDR1 as MNHEY and CDR2 as SVGAGI. The CDR3 region has the DNA TGTGCCAGCCTCGGACAAACTAACTACGAGCAGTACTTC. Its protein is CASLGQTNYEQYF.

V and J are TRBV4-1 and TRBJ2-7; the match to TRBD1 covers 7 bases. Germline V gene sequence: CDR1 MGHRA, CDR2 YSYEKL. V gave up 1 base and J gave up 1 base; unmatched junction bases: 10. This CDR3 has 17 residues. CDR3 in amino acids: CASSQAVGQILSYEQYF. In DNA form, the CDR3 reads TGCGCCAGCAGCCAAGCAGTGGGACAGATCCTTTCCTACGAGCAGTACTTC.

With respect to this clone: Germline and junction disagree at one end, which may indicate a read error. This sample includes further DNA sequences coding for the same CDR3. The V call is TRBV9, the J call TRBJ2-3; 12 bases map to TRBD2. Germline V CDR1 and CDR2: SGDLS, YYNGEE. This CDR3 contains 16 residues. CDR3 protein: CASSVVLAGGKDTQYF. The CDR3 DNA reads as TGTGCCAGCAGTGTAGTGCTAGCGGGGGGGAAAGATACGCAGTATTTT. The full variable domain, its missing parts supplied by reference TRBV9 and TRBJ2-3, is DSGVTQTPKHLITATGQRVTLRCSPRSGDLSVYWYQQSLDQGLQFLIQYYNGEERAKGNILERFSAQQFPDLHSELNLSSLELGDSALYFCASSVVLAGGKDTQYFGPGTRLTVL.

The chain uses TRBV11-2 and TRBJ2-5; TRBD1 aligns across 7 bases. Matching the DNA end better, TRBJ2-7 makes the J call doubtful. Germline-derived CDR1 and CDR2 are SGHAT and FQNNGV. The CDR3 covers 14 residues. CDR3 DNA sequence: TGTGCCAGCAGCCCACAGGGGACCCCCTACGAGCAGTACTTC. This translates into CASSPQGTPYEQYF.

In its sample, this clone was seen a few times. In nucleotides, the CDR3 is TGCAGTAACGGGGGTATGACGAGAGCTTTCTTT. It encodes CSNGGMTRAFF. This rearrangement joins TRBV20-1 to TRBJ1-1; D perhaps matches TRBD1 (5 bases). Per the germline V gene, CDR1 is DFQATT and CDR2 is SNEGSKA (reference sequence). Trimming stripped 8 bases from V and 10 bases from J, with 17 bases between. The CDR3 covers 11 residues.

The chain is built from TRBV6-6 and TRBJ2-5; 7 bases agree with TRBD1. The V gene's germline CDR1 is MNHNY and CDR2 SVGAGI (reference sequence). Trimming removed 4 bases from V and 1 base from J; junction bases left unmatched: 9. The CDR3 spans 16 residues. CDR3 loop: CASSLGQGVIQETQYF. The CDR3 DNA sequence: TGTGCCAGCAGTTTAGGGCAGGGGGTGATCCAAGAGACCCAGTACTTC.

This clone was found once. This chain links TRBV28 with TRBJ2-7, with 7 bases matching TRBD1. Looked up from germline, CDR1 is MDHEN and CDR2 is SYDVKM. Trimming took 5 bases from V and 0 from J; bases not matched to a gene: 10. The CDR3 runs to 16 residues. The CDR3 region is CASSIPNRGLSYEQYF. The CDR3 nucleotides are TGTGCCAGCAGTATACCGAACAGGGGCCTCTCCTACGAGCAGTACTTC.

This sequence joins TRBV5-5 and TRBJ1-6; no firm D call. The V and J ends lost 5 bases and 0 bases respectively, with 15 bases between them. Germline V CDR1 and CDR2: SGHKS, YYEKEE (reference sequence). The CDR3 sequence is 17 residues long. The CDR3 coding sequence is TGTGCCAGCAGGGGTTACCTTGCTAGCTCCTATAATTCACCCCTCCACTTT. It encodes CASRGYLASSYNSPLHF.

This clone was seen more than once but under ten times. This chain uses TRBV21-1 with TRBJ2-2; the D segment call TRBD2 is taken from the table without a DNA check. TRBV21-1 is recorded as a pseudogene. This CDR3 region has 14 residues. CDR3 protein: CASSNGRGTGELFF. Written as DNA, the CDR3 is TGTGCCAGCAGCAACGGCCGAGGCACCGGGGAGCTGTTTTTT.

This rearrangement joins TRBV19 to TRBJ1-3; 7 bases are shared with TRBD1. Per germline, CDR1 LNHDA and CDR2 SQIVND (reference sequence). The V gene end was trimmed by 9 bases and the J gene end by 1 base; junction bases not matched to a gene: 3. CDR3 size: 13 residues. The CDR3 spells CASSRGSGNTIYF. DNA for the CDR3: TGTGCCAGCAGCAGGGGGTCTGGAAACACCATATATTTT.

This sequence joins TRBV28 and TRBJ2-7, with 7 bases lining up with TRBD2. Germline V gene data show CDR1 as MDHEN and CDR2 as SYDVKM. The length of the CDR3 is 13 residues. Trimming took 3 bases from V and 6 from J; bases not matched to a gene: 5. CDR3: CASSFYQRGEQYF. For the CDR3, the DNA is TGTGCCAGCAGTTTCTACCAGCGGGGCGAGCAGTACTTC.

The V gene is TRBV7-8, the J gene TRBJ2-1; 14 bases map to TRBD2. This CDR3 comprises 18 residues. V lost 5 bases and J lost 0; bases outside the gene matches: 6. Looked up from germline, CDR1 is SGHVS and CDR2 is FQNEAQ. For the CDR3, the DNA is TGTGCCAGCAGCCAAGGACTAGCGGGGGGAAGCTCCTACAATGAGCAGTTCTTC. It translates to CASSQGLAGGSSYNEQFF.

The CDR3 spells CASSLGPGDNEQFF. CDR3 nucleotide sequence: TGTGCCAGCAGCTTAGGTCCCGGGGACAATGAGCAGTTCTTC. The chain carries TRBV11-3 and TRBJ2-1, with D possibly TRBD2 on 5 matching bases. The CDR3 loop spans 14 amino acids. Trimming shortened V by 1 base and J by 5 bases, and 9 bases separated the two germline ends. Germline V gene lookup returns CDR1 SGHNT and CDR2 YENEEA.

The CDR3 region has the DNA TGTGCCAGTAGTATCACATTCCGCACCGGGGAGCTGTTTTTT. Translating gives CASSITFRTGELFF. The gene calls are TRBV19 and TRBJ2-2; D ambiguous. Trimming removed 3 bases from V and 4 bases from J, with 9 bases in between. From germline, CDR1 is LNHDA and CDR2 SQIVND (reference sequence). The CDR3 has 14 amino acids.

A word on this clone: The germline gene is not matched at one end of the junction; a read error may be the cause. This chain uses TRBV12-5 with TRBJ2-1; a possible D gene is TRBD1 (8 bases). CDR3 length equals 14 residues. Germline V gene data show CDR1 as LGHNT and CDR2 as FRNRAP. CDR3 nucleotide sequence: TGTGTTAGTGGTTCGACAGGGGAGGGCAATGAGCAGTTCTTC. Translation: CVSGSTGEGNEQFF.

V usage is TRBV11-2 and J usage is TRBJ1-1; 10 bases are a match to TRBD1. The CDR3 contains 14 residues. CDR1 SGHAT and CDR2 FQNNGV come from the germline V gene. V shed 4 bases, J shed 4 bases, and the junction held 3 bases outside the gene matches. The CDR3, as DNA: TGTGCCAGCAGCTCGACAGGGGGCGTCACTGAAGCTTTCTTT. It specifies CASSSTGGVTEAFF.

The chain is built from TRBV7-8 and TRBJ1-6, with D maybe TRBD1 (6 bases). Trimming took 6 bases from V and 9 from J, leaving 9 bases between them. Germline CDR1 reads SGHVS; CDR2 reads FQNEAQ. This CDR3 region has 12 residues. The CDR3 bases are TGTGCCAGCAGAATAGGGGGTTCACCCCTCCACTTT. Its translation: CASRIGGSPLHF.